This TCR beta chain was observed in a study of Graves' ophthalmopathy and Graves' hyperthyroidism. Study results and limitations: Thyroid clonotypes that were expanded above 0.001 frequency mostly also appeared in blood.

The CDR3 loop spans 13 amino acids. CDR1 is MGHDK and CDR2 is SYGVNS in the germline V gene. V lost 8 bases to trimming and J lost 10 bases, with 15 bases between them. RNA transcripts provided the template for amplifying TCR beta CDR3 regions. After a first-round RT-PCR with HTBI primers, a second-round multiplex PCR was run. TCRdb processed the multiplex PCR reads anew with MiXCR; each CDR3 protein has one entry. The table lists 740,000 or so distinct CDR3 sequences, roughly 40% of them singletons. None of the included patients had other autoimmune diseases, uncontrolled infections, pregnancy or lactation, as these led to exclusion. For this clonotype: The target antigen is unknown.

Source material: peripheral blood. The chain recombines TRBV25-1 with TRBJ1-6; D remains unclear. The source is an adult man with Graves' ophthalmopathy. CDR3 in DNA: TGTGCCAGCTCACGTGGAGTTGAATCACCCCTCCACTTT. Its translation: CASSRGVESPLHF.